One and the same sample provided the 8 T cell receptor beta chains below, sequenced in a study of OX40 agonist ivuxolimab in advanced cancers. Here immunoSEQ multiplex PCR was the method, and the copy in TCRdb shows in-frame clones only, minus some. The data show approximately 20,000 clones, around 68% seen once. This specimen consisted of CD4+ or CD8+ T cells sorted from blood, obtained in a trial of the OX40 agonist ivuxolimab. The source is an adult with an advanced solid tumor such as melanoma, head and neck, liver or kidney cancer.

The rearrangement uses TRBV15 and TRBJ2-5; TRBD2 is a possible D gene (5 bases). Germline CDR1 is LNHNV and CDR2 is YYDKDF (reference sequence). The V end was cut by 3 bases, the J end by 7 bases, with 12 bases between. This CDR3 region has 13 residues. This CDR3 reads CATSSSLEGTQYF. The DNA of the CDR3 is TGTGCCACCAGCAGTAGCCTAGAGGGGACCCAGTACTTC. Full variable domain (rest looked up from reference TRBV15 and TRBJ2-5): DAMVIQNPRYQVTQFGKPVTLSCSQTLNHNVMYWYQQKSSQAPKLLFHYYDKDFNNEADTPDNFQSRRPNTSFCFLDIRSPGLGDTAMYLCATSSSLEGTQYFGPGTRLLVL.

Regarding this clone: The junction and the germline gene differ at one end; a read error may be behind it. The chain couples TRBV28 to TRBJ1-4; D gene uncertain. Looked up from germline, CDR1 is MDHEN and CDR2 is SYDVKM. This CDR3 contains 13 residues. As DNA, the CDR3 is TGTGCCAGCAGTTGGAATGAGGGTGAAATACTGTTTTTT. It codes for CASSWNEGEILFF.

The chain recombines TRBV7-9 with TRBJ2-5, with 7 bases lining up with TRBD1. CDR3 length: 14 residues. CDR1 and CDR2 from the germline V gene are SEHNR and FQNEAQ (reference sequence). V lost 5 bases, J lost 2 bases, and 5 bases stayed unmatched. The CDR3 coding sequence is TGTGCCAGCAGCCACGGACAGGATCAAGAGACCCAGTACTTC. This encodes CASSHGQDQETQYF.

The chain links TRBV5-4 to TRBJ2-2; 11 nucleotides line up with TRBD2. Germline V gene lookup returns CDR1 SGHNT and CDR2 YYREEE (reference sequence). This CDR3 comprises 15 residues. The V gene end was trimmed by 7 bases and the J gene end by 5 bases; junction bases not matched to a gene: 7. CDR3 nucleotides: TGTGCCAGCTTTAGCGGGGGGGCCTTAACCGGGGAGCTGTTTTTT. Translation: CASFSGGALTGELFF.

The V call is TRBV19, the J call TRBJ1-2; 8 bases line up with TRBD1. J gave up 7 bases and V 8 bases, and 12 bases lay outside the gene matches. This CDR3 spans 14 amino acids. Looked up from germline, CDR1 is LNHDA and CDR2 is SQIVND (reference sequence). The CDR3 protein is CASGATGDSSGYTF. The CDR3 region has the DNA TGTGCCAGTGGGGCGACAGGGGATTCCTCTGGCTACACCTTC.

The chain recombines TRBV18 with TRBJ2-1, with TRBD2 matching 8 bases. The CDR3 runs 16 residues. Trimming at V came to 3 bases and at J to 4 bases, leaving 8 bases not matched to a gene. Germline V gene lookup returns CDR1 KGHSH and CDR2 LQKENI. CDR3 coding DNA: TGTGCCAGCTCACCGGTGGGACTAGATCCTTACAATGAGCAGTTCTTC. It encodes CASSPVGLDPYNEQFF.

The chain carries TRBV19 and TRBJ1-5; 7 bases fit TRBD1. This CDR3 is 17 amino acids long. The V segment lost 1 base and the J segment 0 bases; nucleotides outside the gene matches: 6. CDR1 LNHDA and CDR2 SQIVND come from the germline V gene (reference sequence). This CDR3 is CASSIAGTAYSNQPQHF. The CDR3 bases are TGTGCCAGTAGTATAGCCGGGACAGCTTATAGCAATCAGCCCCAGCATTTT.

The genes are TRBV5-4 and TRBJ1-1, with D possibly TRBD1 on 6 matching bases. The V end was cut by 4 bases, the J end by 6 bases, with 13 bases between. The CDR3 is 13 residues long. The germline CDR1 and CDR2 sequences are SGHNT and YYREEE (reference sequence). The CDR3 sequence: CASSPGGGPEAFF. CDR3 sequence (DNA): TGTGCCAGCAGCCCGGGAGGGGGACCTGAAGCTTTCTTT.